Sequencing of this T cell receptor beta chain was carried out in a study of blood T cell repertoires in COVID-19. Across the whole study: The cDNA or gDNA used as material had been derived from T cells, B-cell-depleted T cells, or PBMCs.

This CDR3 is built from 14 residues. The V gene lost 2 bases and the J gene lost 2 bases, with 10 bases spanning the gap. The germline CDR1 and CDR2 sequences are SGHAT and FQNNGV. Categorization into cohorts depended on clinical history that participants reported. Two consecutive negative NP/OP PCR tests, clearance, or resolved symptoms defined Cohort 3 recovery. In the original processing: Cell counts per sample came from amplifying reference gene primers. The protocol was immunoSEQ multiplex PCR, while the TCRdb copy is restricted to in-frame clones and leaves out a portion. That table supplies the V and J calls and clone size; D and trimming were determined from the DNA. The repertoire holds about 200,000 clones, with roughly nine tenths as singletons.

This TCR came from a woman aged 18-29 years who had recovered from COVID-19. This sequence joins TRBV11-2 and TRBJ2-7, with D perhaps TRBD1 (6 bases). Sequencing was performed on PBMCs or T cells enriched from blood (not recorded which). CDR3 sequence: CASSLKGGPYEQYF. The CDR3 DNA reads TGTGCCAGCAGCTTAAAAGGGGGACCCTACGAGCAGTACTTC. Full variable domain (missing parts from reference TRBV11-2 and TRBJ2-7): EAGVAQSPRYKIIEKRQSVAFWCNPISGHATLYWYQQILGQGPKLLIQFQNNGVVDDSQLPKDRFSAERLKGVDSTLKIQPAKLEDSAVYLCASSLKGGPYEQYFGPGTRLTVT.